This T cell receptor (beta chain) was identified during a study of CD8 T cells in Susac syndrome. Trimming took off 1 base at V and 9 bases at J, with 7 bases between the two ends. The CDR3 has 12 residues. Germline CDR1 is SEHNR and CDR2 is FQNEAQ (reference sequence). RNA totalling about 0.5 to 1 ug underwent reverse transcription with random hexamers. Amplification of TCR beta CDR3 by immunoSEQ multiplex PCR spanned 54 Vbeta and 13 Jbeta. TCRdb fed the immunoSEQ multiplex PCR reads into MiXCR, producing one record per CDR3 protein. The sample lists fewer than 150,000 distinct CDR3 sequences, around nine tenths occurring once.

V gene TRBV7-9 combines with J gene TRBJ2-1; D unresolved. Sequenced sample: CD8+ T cells from PBMCs. The TCR originated in a human donor with multiple sclerosis. The CDR3 here is CASSLGVSEQFF. The DNA of the CDR3 is TGTGCCAGCAGCTTAGGGGTTAGTGAGCAGTTCTTC.